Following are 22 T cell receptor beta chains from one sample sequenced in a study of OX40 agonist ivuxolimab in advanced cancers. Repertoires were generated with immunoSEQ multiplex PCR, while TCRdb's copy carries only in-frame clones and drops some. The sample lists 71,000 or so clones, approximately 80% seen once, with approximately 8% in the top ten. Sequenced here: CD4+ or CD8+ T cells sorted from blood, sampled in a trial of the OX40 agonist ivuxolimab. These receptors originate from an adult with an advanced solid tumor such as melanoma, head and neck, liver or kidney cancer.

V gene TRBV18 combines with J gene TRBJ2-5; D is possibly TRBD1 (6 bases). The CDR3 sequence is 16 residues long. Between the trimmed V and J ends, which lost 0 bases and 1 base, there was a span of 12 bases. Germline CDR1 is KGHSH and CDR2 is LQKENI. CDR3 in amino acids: CASSPPVRGFQETQYF. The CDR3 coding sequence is TGTGCCAGCTCACCACCAGTCAGGGGTTTCCAAGAGACCCAGTACTTC.

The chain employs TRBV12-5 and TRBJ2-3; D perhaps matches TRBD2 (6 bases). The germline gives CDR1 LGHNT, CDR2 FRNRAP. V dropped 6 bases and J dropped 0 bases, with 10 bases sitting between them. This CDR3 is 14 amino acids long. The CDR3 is CASGLGTSTDTQYF. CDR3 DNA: TGTGCTAGTGGGTTAGGGACTAGCACAGATACGCAGTATTTT. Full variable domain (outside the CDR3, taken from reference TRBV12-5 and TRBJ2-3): DARVTQTPRHKVTEMGQEVTMRCQPILGHNTVFWYRQTMMQGLELLAYFRNRAPLDDSGMPKDRFSAEMPDATLATLKIQPSEPRDSAVYFCASGLGTSTDTQYFGPGTRLTVL.

The CDR3 DNA reads as TGTGCCAGCAGCTATCGGTCGAACACCGGGGAGCTGTTTTTT. Protein product: CASSYRSNTGELFF. The J gene is TRBJ2-2, the V gene TRBV7-2; no definite D call. Deletions cut 4 bases from V and 0 bases from J, with 6 bases between. The CDR3 totals 14 residues. Germline CDR1 SGHTA, CDR2 FQGNSA.

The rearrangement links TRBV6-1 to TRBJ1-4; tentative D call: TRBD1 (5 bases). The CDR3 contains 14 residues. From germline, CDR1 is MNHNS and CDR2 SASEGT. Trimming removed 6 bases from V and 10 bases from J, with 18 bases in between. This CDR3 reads CASRGRFVGGKLFF. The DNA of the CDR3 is TGTGCCAGCAGAGGACGGTTCGTCGGGGGAAAACTGTTTTTT.

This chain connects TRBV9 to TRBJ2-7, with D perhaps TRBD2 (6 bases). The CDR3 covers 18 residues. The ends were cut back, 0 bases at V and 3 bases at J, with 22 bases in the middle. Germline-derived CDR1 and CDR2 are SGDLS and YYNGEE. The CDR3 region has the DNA TGTGCCAGCAGCGTAGGAGACGCGCGTGGGGGGATCGGCTACGAGCAGTACTTC. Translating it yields CASSVGDARGGIGYEQYF.

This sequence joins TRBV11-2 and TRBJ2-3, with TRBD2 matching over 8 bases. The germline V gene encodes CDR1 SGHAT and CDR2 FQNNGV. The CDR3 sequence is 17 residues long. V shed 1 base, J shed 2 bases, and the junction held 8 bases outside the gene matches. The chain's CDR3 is CASSLGGAGVNTDTQYF. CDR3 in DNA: TGTGCCAGCAGCTTAGGGGGAGCGGGAGTAAACACAGATACGCAGTATTTT.

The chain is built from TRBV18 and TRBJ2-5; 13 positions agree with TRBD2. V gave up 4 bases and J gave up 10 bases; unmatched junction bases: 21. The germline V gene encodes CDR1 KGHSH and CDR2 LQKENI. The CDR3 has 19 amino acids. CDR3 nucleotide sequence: TGTGCCAGCTCACTACTCGGACTAGCGGGGGACAGCTCCGTATGGGGCCAGTACTTC. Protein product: CASSLLGLAGDSSVWGQYF.

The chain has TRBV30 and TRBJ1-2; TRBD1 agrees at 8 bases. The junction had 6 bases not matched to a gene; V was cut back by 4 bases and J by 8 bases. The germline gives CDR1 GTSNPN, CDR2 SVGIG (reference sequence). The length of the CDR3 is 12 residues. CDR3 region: CAWTGGREGYTF. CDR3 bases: TGTGCCTGGACAGGGGGCAGAGAAGGCTACACCTTC.

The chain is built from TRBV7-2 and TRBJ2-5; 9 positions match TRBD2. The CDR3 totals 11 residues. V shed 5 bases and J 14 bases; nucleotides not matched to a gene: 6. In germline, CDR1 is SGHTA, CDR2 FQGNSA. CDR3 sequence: CASSRSGRLYF. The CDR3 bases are TGTGCCAGCAGCCGGAGCGGGAGGCTTTACTTC.

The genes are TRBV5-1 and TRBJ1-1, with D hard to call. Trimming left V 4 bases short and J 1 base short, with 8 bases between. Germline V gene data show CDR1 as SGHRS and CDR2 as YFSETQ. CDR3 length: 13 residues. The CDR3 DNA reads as TGCGCCAGCAGCAGTCAGACGAACACTGAAGCTTTCTTT. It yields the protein CASSSQTNTEAFF.

For the CDR3, the DNA is TGTGCCAGCACCTATCGGCGGGCGGAGGGCAGGGTGTACGGCTACACCTTC. Its translation is CASTYRRAEGRVYGYTF. The chain has TRBV5-6 and TRBJ1-2; possibly TRBD1 for D (5 bases). The CDR3 has 17 residues. Per the germline V gene, CDR1 is SGHDT and CDR2 is YYEEEE. V gave up 6 bases and J gave up 8 bases, with 29 bases separating them.

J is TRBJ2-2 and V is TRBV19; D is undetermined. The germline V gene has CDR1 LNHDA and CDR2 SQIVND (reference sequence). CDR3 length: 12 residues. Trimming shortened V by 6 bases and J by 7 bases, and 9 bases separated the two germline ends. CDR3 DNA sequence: TGTGCCAGTAGAAAGCCGGGCGGGGAGCTGTTTTTT. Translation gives CASRKPGGELFF.

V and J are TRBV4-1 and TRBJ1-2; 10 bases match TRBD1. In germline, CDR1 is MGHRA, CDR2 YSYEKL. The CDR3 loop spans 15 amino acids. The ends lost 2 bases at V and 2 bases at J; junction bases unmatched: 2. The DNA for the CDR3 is TGCGCCAGCAGCCAACAGACAGGGGGCAACTATGGCTACACCTTC. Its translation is CASSQQTGGNYGYTF.

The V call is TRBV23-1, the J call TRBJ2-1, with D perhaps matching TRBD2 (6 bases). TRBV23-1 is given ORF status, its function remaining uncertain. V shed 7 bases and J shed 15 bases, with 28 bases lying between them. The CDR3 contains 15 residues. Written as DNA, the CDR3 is TGCGCCAGCAACCTGGGGCGGCGGGGCATAAACGTGCCGTTCTTC. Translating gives CASNLGRRGINVPFF.

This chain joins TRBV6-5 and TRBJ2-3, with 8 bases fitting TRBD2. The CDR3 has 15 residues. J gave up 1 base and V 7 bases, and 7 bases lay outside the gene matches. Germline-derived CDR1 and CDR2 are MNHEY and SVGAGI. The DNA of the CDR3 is TGTGCCAGCACCCGAAGCGGGGGCGGCACAGATACGCAGTATTTT. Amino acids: CASTRSGGGTDTQYF.

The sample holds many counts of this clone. The CDR3 region has the DNA TGCGCCAGCAGCCAAGGAGGTGCCTACTCTGGAAACACCATATATTTT. It specifies CASSQGGAYSGNTIYF. The rearrangement uses TRBV4-1 and TRBJ1-3; no firm D call. The CDR3 extends over 16 amino acids. Germline lookup yields CDR1 MGHRA and CDR2 YSYEKL. Trimming took 1 base from V and 0 from J, leaving 10 bases between them.

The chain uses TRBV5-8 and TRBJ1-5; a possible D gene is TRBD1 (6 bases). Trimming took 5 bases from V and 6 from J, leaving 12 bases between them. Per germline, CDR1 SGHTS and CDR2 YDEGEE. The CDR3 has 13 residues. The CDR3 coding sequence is TGTGCCAGCAGGGCAGGGGTTGGTCAGCCCCAGCATTTT. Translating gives CASRAGVGQPQHF.

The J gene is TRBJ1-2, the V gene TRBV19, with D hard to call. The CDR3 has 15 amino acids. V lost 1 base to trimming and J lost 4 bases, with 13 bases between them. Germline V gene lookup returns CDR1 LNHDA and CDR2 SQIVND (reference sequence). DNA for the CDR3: TGTGCCAGTAGTATAGGACAAGGCGGGAGCTATGGCTACACCTTC. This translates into CASSIGQGGSYGYTF.

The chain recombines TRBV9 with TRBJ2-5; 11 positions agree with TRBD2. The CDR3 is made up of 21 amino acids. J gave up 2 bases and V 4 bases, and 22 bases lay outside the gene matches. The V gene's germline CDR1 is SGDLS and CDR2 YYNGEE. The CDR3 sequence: CASSPLAGEEWVGVPQETQYF. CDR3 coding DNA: TGTGCCAGCAGCCCACTAGCGGGAGAGGAGTGGGTAGGGGTCCCGCAAGAGACCCAGTACTTC.

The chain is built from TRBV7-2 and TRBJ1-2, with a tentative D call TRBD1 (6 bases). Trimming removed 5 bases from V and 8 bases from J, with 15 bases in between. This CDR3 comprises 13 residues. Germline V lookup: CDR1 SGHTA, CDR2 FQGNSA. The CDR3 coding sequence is TGTGCCAGCAGCCCGAGACAGGAGGGGGGCTACACCTTC. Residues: CASSPRQEGGYTF.

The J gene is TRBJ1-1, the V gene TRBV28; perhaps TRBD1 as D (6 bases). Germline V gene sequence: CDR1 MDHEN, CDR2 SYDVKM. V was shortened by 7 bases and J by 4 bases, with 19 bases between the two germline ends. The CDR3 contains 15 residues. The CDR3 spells CASTESPGRGTEAFF. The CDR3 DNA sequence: TGTGCCAGCACGGAATCGCCAGGCAGGGGCACTGAAGCTTTCTTT.

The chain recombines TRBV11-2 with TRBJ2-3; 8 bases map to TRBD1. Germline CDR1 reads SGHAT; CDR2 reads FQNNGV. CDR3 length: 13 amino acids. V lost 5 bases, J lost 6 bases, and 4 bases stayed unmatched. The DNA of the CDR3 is TGTGCCAGCAGCCAGGACAGGGTTGATACGCAGTATTTT. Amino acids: CASSQDRVDTQYF.